This TCR beta chain was sequenced in a study of cytomegalovirus exposure and HLA in healthy donors. Whole-study results and caveats: Among CMV-associated TCR beta chains, most appeared HLA-restricted in a later analysis. Later analysis demonstrated an association between a missense DCLRE1C variant and TCR beta V- and J-gene trimming. The productive fraction for most TCR beta V segments was about 87% or about 30% in an earlier analysis. In a later analysis, a genetic analysis reported fewer productive-TCR N-insertions in an Asian-associated ancestry cluster than the cohort average.

With regard to this clone: The antigen remains undetermined.

Both 60 Vbeta primers and 13 Jbeta primers went into the PCR. The repertoire was sequenced with immunoSEQ multiplex PCR; TCRdb's copy has only in-frame clones and lacks some. Of 180,000 or so clones listed, roughly 79% are singletons. The CDR3 is 14 amino acids. Germline-derived CDR1 and CDR2 are MNHEY and SVGAGI. The junction had 7 bases not matched to a gene; V was cut back by 8 bases and J by 5 bases. Sequenced: PBMCs. This receptor was taken from a man between 45 and 60 years old in good health and CMV-seropositive. The chain uses TRBV6-5 and TRBJ2-2; 8 bases agree with TRBD1. The CDR3 DNA reads as TGTGCCAGCTACCCCAGGGGGCGAACCGGGGAGCTGTTTTTT. This translates into CASYPRGRTGELFF.